The following is a TCR beta chain sequence with its context. Sequencing was performed with immunoSEQ multiplex PCR; in TCRdb, only in-frame clones are kept and a portion is missing. The sample records 90,000 or so clones, 85% to 90% being singletons. The V gene's germline CDR1 is SGHRS and CDR2 YFSETQ. V was shortened by 2 bases and J by 11 bases, with 19 bases between the two germline ends. This CDR3 has 15 amino acids. This specimen comes from a study of control samples from healthy donors and cancer patients. The chain uses TRBV5-1 and TRBJ2-2; D remains unclear. The clonotype originates from a woman between 50 and 59 years old with colorectal cancer. The sequenced material came from PBMCs. In nucleotides, the CDR3 is TGCGCCAGCAGCTTATCGGACGGGCGATCGAGAGAGCTGTTTTTT. This sequence encodes CASSLSDGRSRELFF.